What follows are 8 T cell receptor beta chains derived from one specimen sequenced in a study of T cells expressing NK-cell markers. TCRdb reprocessed the 5' RACE reads, keeping one entry per CDR3 protein, no DNA. The specimen's table records 500,000 or so distinct CDR3 sequences. Sequenced input: blood T cells: a sorted CD56 or NKG2C T cell subset, CD4+ or CD8+ T cells, or bulk PBMC T cells (not recorded which). Receptor source: a man aged 18-30 years in good health.

The chain uses TRBV28 and TRBJ2-1; absent DNA, TCRdb's TRBD2 call cannot be checked. Germline CDR1 is MDHEN and CDR2 is SYDVKM. This CDR3 comprises 14 residues. The CDR3: CASSSLNWGNEQFF.

The V gene is TRBV12-3 or TRBV12-4, the J gene TRBJ2-3; the TRBD1 assignment by TCRdb is unverifiable without DNA. This CDR3 is 16 amino acids long. The chain's CDR3 is CASRETGGLSTDTQYF.

The chain has TRBV6-4 and TRBJ1-1. The CDR3 runs to 14 residues. Germline V gene lookup returns CDR1 MRHNA and CDR2 SNTAGT. CDR3 in amino acids: CASSEGISNTEAFF.

The chain has TRBV20-1 and TRBJ2-3; TCRdb picks TRBD2, but there is no DNA to check that call. This CDR3 spans 13 amino acids. Germline assignment: CDR1 DFQATT and CDR2 SNEGSKA (reference sequence). The CDR3: CSPGLAGPDTQYF.

The genes are TRBV20-1 and TRBJ1-2; as DNA is missing, the TRBD1 call by TCRdb cannot be tested. The germline CDR1 and CDR2 sequences are DFQATT and SNEGSKA (reference sequence). This CDR3 has 12 amino acids. The chain's CDR3 is CSASDPGAGYTF.

This rearrangement joins TRBV15 to TRBJ1-5; TCRdb names TRBD1, which stays unverified in the absence of DNA. The CDR3 has 15 residues. Germline assignment: CDR1 LNHNV and CDR2 YYDKDF (reference sequence). The CDR3 here is CATSRDGQGSQPQHF.

V is TRBV7-2 and J is TRBJ1-3. The CDR3 extends over 15 amino acids. Germline V gene data show CDR1 as SGHTA and CDR2 as FQGNSA. The CDR3 reads CASSSVDISGNTIYF.

The chain is built from TRBV28 and TRBJ2-1; TCRdb gives TRBD1 as the D gene, but with no DNA this cannot be confirmed. This CDR3 contains 19 residues. Germline CDR1 is MDHEN and CDR2 is SYDVKM. The CDR3 protein is CASSLYGLLSGSSYNEQFF.